This T cell receptor beta chain comes out of a study of blood T cell repertoires in COVID-19. Study-level information: Donors in the United States, Italy and Spain gave samples during acute or convalescent COVID-19. From T cells, B-cell-depleted T cells, or PBMCs came the material, which was cDNA or gDNA.

Original processing notes: Nucleated cell number was recorded as an estimate derived from reference gene primer amplification. The table came from immunoSEQ multiplex PCR; TCRdb's copy has only in-frame clones and leaves some out. V and J calls and clone size come straight from that table; D and trimming were deduced from the DNA. The sample has some 180,000 clones, 87% seen once; the top ten hold 20% to 25%. Germline V gives CDR1 LNHDA, CDR2 SQIVND (reference sequence). The ends lost 5 bases at V and 7 bases at J; junction bases unmatched: 7. The CDR3 has 13 residues. Sequencing was done on a sample of peripheral blood. The rearrangement links TRBV19 to TRBJ1-2; 7 positions match TRBD1. This receptor was taken from a man aged 55 to 70 with active or convalescent COVID-19. Written as DNA, the CDR3 is TGTGCCAGTAGTCACAAGTCAGGGGGTGGCTACACCTTC. Residues: CASSHKSGGGYTF.